This TCR beta chain was recovered during a study of PD-1 blockade in classical Hodgkin lymphoma. Some clones are missing from TCRdb's copy, which holds only in-frame ones; the method was immunoSEQ multiplex PCR. The table has 75,000 to 100,000 clones, approximately 80% seen once. Every patient experienced relapse after autologous stem cell transplantation, and brentuximab vedotin exposure varied. When best responses were assessed, they were complete response, partial response or progressive disease. Study-wide points: Patients were excluded if nivolumab began under 1 year after ASCT (the autologous transplant). By C4D1 there was a significant rise in CD4+ TCR diversity but not in CD8+ TCR diversity. Newly diagnosed patients reportedly trailed healthy donors in baseline TCR diversity.

Regarding this clone: No antigen is known for it.

Trimming pared 4 bases from V and 8 bases from J, leaving 18 bases between. Germline CDR1 is SGHTA and CDR2 is FQGTGA. This CDR3 comprises 15 residues. This material consisted of peripheral blood mononuclear cells (PBMCs), taken before the second cycle of nivolumab. The sequence came from a human donor with classical Hodgkin lymphoma. V gene TRBV7-3 combines with J gene TRBJ2-1; tentative D call: TRBD1 (6 bases). CDR3 protein: CASSSSGPSGDEQFF. The CDR3 DNA follows: TGTGCCAGCAGCTCATCCGGGCCCTCAGGGGATGAGCAGTTCTTC.